This T cell receptor (beta chain) was retrieved from a study of cytomegalovirus exposure and HLA in healthy donors. The PCR was carried out with 60 Vbeta primers and 13 Jbeta primers. Per the study methods: About 10 million of some 80 million unique TCR beta chains were shared, per a later count. Sequencing was performed with immunoSEQ multiplex PCR; in TCRdb, only in-frame clones are kept and a portion is missing. V and J calls and clone size come straight from that table; D and trimming were deduced from the DNA. Reported are about 110,000 clones; the ten largest clones contain under 0.7%. The germline V gene has CDR1 SQVTM and CDR2 ANQGSEA. V was clipped by 7 bases and J by 7 bases; unmatched bases: 7. The CDR3 sequence is 13 residues long.

Source material: PBMCs. The chain is built from TRBV29-1 and TRBJ1-4; 9 bases match TRBD1. The TCR was taken from a man aged 50-59 years in good health and CMV-seronegative. The CDR3 DNA follows: TGCAGCGCCATGACAGGGGGAAGTGAAAAACTGTTTTTT. Protein sequence: CSAMTGGSEKLFF.